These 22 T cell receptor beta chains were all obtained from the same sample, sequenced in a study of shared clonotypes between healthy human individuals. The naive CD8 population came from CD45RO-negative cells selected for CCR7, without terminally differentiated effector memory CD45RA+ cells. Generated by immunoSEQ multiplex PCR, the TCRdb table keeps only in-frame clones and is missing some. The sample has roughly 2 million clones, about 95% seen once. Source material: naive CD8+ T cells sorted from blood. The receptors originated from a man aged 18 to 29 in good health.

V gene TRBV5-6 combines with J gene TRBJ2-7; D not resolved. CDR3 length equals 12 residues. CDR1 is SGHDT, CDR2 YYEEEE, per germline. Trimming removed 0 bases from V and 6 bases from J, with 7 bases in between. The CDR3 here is CASSLDPSEQYF. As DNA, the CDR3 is TGTGCCAGCAGCTTGGACCCGTCCGAGCAGTACTTC.

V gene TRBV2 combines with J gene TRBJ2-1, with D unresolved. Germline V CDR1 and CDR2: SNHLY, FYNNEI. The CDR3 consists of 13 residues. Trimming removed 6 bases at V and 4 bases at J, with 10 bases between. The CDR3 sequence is CASSPEPYNEQFF. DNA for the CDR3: TGTGCCAGCAGCCCCGAGCCGTACAATGAGCAGTTCTTC.

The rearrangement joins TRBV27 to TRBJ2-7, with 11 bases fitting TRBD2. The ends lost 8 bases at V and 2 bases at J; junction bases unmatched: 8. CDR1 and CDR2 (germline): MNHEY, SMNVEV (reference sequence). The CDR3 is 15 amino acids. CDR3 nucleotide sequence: TGTGCCAGCGGGGTAGCGGGAGGGCCGACCTACGAGCAGTACTTC. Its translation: CASGVAGGPTYEQYF.

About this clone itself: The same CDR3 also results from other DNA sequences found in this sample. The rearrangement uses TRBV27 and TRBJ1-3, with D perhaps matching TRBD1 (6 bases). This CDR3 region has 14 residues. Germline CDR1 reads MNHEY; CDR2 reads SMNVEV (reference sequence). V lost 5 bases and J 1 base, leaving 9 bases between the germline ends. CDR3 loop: CASSPGTSGNTIYF. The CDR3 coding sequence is TGTGCCAGCAGTCCGGGGACATCTGGAAACACCATATATTTT.

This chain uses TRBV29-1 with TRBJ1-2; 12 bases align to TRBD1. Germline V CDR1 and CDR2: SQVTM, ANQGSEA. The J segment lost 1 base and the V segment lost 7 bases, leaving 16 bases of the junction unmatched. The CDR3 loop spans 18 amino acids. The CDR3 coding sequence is TGCAGCGCACTCTCTCCGGGACAGGGGGCCATAGGTAACTATGGCTACACCTTC. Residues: CSALSPGQGAIGNYGYTF.

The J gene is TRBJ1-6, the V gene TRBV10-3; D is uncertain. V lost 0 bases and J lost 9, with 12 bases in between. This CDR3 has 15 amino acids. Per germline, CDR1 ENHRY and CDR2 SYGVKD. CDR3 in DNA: TGTGCCATCAGTGAGTCCGGTGGGTTATTTTCACCCCTCCACTTT. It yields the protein CAISESGGLFSPLHF.

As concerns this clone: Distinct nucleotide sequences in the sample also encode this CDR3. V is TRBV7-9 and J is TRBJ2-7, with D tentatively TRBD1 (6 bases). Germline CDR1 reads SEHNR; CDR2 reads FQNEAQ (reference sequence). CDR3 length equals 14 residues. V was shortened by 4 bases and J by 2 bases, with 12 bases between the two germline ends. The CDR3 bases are TGTGCCAGCAGCTCCGCGGACAGCCCCTACGAGCAGTACTTC. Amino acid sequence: CASSSADSPYEQYF.

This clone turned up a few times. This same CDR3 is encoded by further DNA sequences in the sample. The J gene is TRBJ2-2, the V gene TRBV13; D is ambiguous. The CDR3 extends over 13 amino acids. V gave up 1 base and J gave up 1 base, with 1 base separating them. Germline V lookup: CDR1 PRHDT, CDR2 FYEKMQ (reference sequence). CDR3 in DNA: TGTGCCAGCAGCTTAGAGAACACCGGGGAGCTGTTTTTT. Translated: CASSLENTGELFF.

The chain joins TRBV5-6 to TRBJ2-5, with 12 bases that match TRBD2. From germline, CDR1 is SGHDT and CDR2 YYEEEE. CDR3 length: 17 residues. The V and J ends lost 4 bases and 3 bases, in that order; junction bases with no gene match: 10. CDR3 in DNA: TGTGCCAGCAGCCCGCCAGGGGGACTAGCGGGTGAAGAGACCCAGTACTTC. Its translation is CASSPPGGLAGEETQYF.

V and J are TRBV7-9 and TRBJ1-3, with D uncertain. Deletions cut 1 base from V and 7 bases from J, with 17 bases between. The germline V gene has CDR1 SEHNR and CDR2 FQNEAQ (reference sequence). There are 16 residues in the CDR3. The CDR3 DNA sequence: TGTGCCAGCAGCTTAGTCCCCCCCGATTTAGAGAACACCATATATTTT. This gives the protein CASSLVPPDLENTIYF.

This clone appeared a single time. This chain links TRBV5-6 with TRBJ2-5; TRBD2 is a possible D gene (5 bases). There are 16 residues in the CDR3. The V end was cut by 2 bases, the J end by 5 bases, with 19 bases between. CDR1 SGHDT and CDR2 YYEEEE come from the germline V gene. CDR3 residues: CASSLGRGTSQETQYF. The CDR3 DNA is TGTGCCAGCAGCTTAGGTCGGGGTACGAGCCAGGAGACCCAGTACTTC.

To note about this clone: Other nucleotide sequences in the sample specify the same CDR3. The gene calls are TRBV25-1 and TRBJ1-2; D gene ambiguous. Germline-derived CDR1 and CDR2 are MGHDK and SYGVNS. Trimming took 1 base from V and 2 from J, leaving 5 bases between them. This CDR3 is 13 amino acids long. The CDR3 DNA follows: TGTGCCAGCAGTGAATCGGGGAACTATGGCTACACCTTC. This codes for CASSESGNYGYTF.

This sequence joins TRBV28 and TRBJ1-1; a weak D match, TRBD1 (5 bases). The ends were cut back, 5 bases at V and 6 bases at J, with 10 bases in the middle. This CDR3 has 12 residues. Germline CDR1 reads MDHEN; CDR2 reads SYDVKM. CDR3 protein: CASSIGTAEAFF. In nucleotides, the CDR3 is TGTGCCAGCAGTATCGGGACGGCTGAAGCTTTCTTT.

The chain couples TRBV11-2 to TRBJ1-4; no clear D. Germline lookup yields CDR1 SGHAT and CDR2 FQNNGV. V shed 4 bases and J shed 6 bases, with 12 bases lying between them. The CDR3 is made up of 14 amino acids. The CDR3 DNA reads TGTGCCAGCAGCTCCCCAGTGGTAGATGAAAAACTGTTTTTT. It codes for CASSSPVVDEKLFF.

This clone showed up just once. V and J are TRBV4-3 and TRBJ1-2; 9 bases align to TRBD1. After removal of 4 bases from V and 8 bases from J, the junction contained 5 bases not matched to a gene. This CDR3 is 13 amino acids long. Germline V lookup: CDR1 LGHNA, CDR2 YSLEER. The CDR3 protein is CASSRDREEGYTF. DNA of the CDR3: TGCGCCAGCAGCCGGGACAGGGAGGAAGGCTACACCTTC.

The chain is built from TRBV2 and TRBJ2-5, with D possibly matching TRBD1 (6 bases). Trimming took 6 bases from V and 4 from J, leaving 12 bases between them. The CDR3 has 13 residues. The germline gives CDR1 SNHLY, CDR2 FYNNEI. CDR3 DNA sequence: TGTGCCAGCAGAGCGACAGGTGTAGAGACCCAGTACTTC. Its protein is CASRATGVETQYF. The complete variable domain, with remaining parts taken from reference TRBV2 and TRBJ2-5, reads EPEVTQTPSHQVTQMGQEVILRCVPISNHLYFYWYRQILGQKVEFLVSFYNNEISEKSEIFDDQFSVERPDGSNFTLKIRSTKLEDSAMYFCASRATGVETQYFGPGTRLLVL.

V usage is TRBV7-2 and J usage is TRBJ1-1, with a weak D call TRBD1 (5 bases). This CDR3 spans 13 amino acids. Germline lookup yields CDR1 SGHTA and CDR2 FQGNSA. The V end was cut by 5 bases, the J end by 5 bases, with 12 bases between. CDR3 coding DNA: TGTGCCAGCAGCCCCTATGGGGGAACTGAAGCTTTCTTT. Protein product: CASSPYGGTEAFF.

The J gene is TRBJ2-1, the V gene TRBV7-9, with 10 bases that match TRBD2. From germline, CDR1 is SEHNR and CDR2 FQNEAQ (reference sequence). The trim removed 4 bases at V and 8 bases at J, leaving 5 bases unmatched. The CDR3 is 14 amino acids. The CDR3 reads CASSSGTSVDEQFF. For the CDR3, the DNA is TGTGCCAGCAGCTCCGGGACTAGCGTCGATGAGCAGTTCTTC.

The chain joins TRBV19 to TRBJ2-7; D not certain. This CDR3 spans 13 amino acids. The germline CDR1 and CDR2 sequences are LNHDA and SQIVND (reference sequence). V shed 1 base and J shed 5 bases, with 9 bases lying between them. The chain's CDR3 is CASSIAGLNEQYF. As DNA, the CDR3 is TGTGCCAGTAGTATAGCCGGCCTAAACGAGCAGTACTTC.

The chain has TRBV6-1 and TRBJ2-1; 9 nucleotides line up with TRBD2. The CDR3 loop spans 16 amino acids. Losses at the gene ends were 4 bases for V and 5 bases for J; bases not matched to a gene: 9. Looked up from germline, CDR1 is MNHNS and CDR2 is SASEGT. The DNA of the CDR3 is TGTGCCAGCAGTGTTTGGCGGGAGGGAGAGGACAATGAGCAGTTCTTC. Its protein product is CASSVWREGEDNEQFF.

The CDR3 region is CASSVESSWAYEQYF. The CDR3 DNA reads as TGTGCCAGCAGCGTTGAAAGTAGCTGGGCTTACGAGCAGTACTTC. The chain carries TRBV9 and TRBJ2-7; D gene unclear. Per germline, CDR1 SGDLS and CDR2 YYNGEE. Deletions cut 2 bases from V and 4 bases from J, with 16 bases between. The CDR3 totals 15 residues.

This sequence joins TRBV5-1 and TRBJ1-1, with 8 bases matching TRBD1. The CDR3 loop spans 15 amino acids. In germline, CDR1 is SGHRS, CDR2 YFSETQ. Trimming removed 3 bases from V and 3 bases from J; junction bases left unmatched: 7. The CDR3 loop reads CASSWAGGAHTEAFF. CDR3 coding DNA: TGCGCCAGCAGCTGGGCAGGGGGCGCACACACTGAAGCTTTCTTT.